This TCR beta chain was identified during a study of CD8 T cells in ankylosing spondylitis (dated by TCRdb to between 2016 and 2019). About the study as a whole: T cell receptor beta repertoires were profiled in healthy donors and ankylosing spondylitis patients so that disease-linked TCR variants could be found. Peripheral blood samples were taken, and synovial fluid was additionally collected from ankylosing spondylitis patients. The whole study cohort included 108 healthy donors and 20 to 30 ankylosing spondylitis patients.

The paper as a whole reports these results and caveats: Some TCR beta motif variants had previously been reported in synovial fluid and blood of reactive arthritis patients, which suggested common disease-initiation mechanisms. A TCR beta motif made up of 7 to 9 highly homologous amino acid variants appeared to be characteristic of blood from ankylosing spondylitis patients. The disease-linked clones were reported as significantly enriched in matched synovial fluid samples from ankylosing spondylitis patients. The disease-linked clones showed a CD8+ phenotype and occurred at relatively low frequencies in peripheral blood.

These reads were obtained on an Illumina HiSeq 2500. TCR beta libraries were prepared by quantitative 5'-RACE with molecular barcodes. Per the source publication's procedure: Disease-linked TCR variants were identified with a new computational method built on a probabilistic model of VDJ rearrangement. The public reads were reanalyzed by TCRdb: fastp trimming at Q25, MiXCR alignment, in-frame beta chains only. Here each entry gathers all rows of one CDR3 protein and keeps the most common genes and DNA. The V and J calls here are based on TCRdb, not the publication. This sample lists hundreds of thousands of distinct CDR3 sequences; roughly 27% were detected once. About 0.89% of the sample comes from the top ten. Notes on this clonotype: Its binding antigen is unknown. Nothing much larger sits one base from this clone, and base qualities are not available.

CDR1 and CDR2, per the germline V gene, are LGHNA and YNFKEQ. V lost 1 base and J lost 3 bases, and the count of bases not matched to a germline gene is 2. The CDR3 sequence holds 14 residues, the cysteine and phenylalanine included. Solely the CDR3 DNA is kept, with 42 bases framed from the first base. The rearrangement joined TRBV4-2 to TRBJ2-5; a stretch of 7 junction bases matches TRBD1. Sequenced material: blood, either unsorted or a sorted T cell fraction (not recorded which). The clonotype originates from a male donor with ankylosing spondylitis. The base sequence is TGTGCCAGCAGCCAAGGACAGGGCGAAGAGACCCAGTACTTC. Protein translation: CASSQGQGEETQYF.